The rows below give T cell receptor beta chains drawn from one sample of a study of blood T cell repertoires in COVID-19. Clones were read by immunoSEQ multiplex PCR, and TCRdb kept only the in-frame ones, dropping some. This sample has 130,000 or so clones, with roughly 84% found just once. The sample comprised peripheral blood. Every receptor here comes from a woman aged 60-70 years with acute or convalescent COVID-19. The CDR3 runs from the conserved cysteine through the conserved F or W. The D gene is left open where the match is weak. The size of a clone is reported for some rows only, either as once, few or many, or as a class for expanded clones.

V gene	clone size	J gene	D gene	CDR3 DNA	CDR3 protein
TRBV7-3	.	TRBJ2-3	TRBD2	TGTGCCAGCAGCCCAAGGGGACTAGCGGGGGCCGCAGATACGCAGTATTTT	CASSPRGLAGAADTQYF
TRBV19	.	TRBJ2-1	TRBD2	TGTGCCAGTAGTTTTGCTCTAGCGGGGGGGCGGGCTGAGCAGTTCTTC	CASSFALAGGRAEQFF
TRBV6-2/TRBV6-3	.	TRBJ1-1	TRBD1	TGTGCCAGCAGTTCTACAGGGGGCGTGACTGAAGCTTTCTTT	CASSSTGGVTEAFF
TRBV27	.	TRBJ2-7	.	TGTGCCAGCACCCGGGGACTTGCCTACGAGCAGTACTTC	CASTRGLAYEQYF
TRBV7-2	.	TRBJ1-6	TRBD1	TGTGCCAGCAGCTTAGGGGACAGGGGAGGATCACCCCTCCACTTT	CASSLGDRGGSPLHF
TRBV5-4	once	TRBJ1-1	TRBD1	TGTGCCAGCAGCCAACAGGGGCGAGACACTGAAGCTTTCTTT	CASSQQGRDTEAFF
TRBV24-1	.	TRBJ2-1	TRBD2	TGTGCCACTCGGACTAGCGGGGAACCATACAATGAGCAGTTCTTC	CATRTSGEPYNEQFF
TRBV7-8	.	TRBJ2-5	.	TGTGCCAGCAGCCCGTTAGGGGGAGTAGGGGTTGTAGAGACCCAGTACTTC	CASSPLGGVGVVETQYF
TRBV18	.	TRBJ1-2	.	TGTGCCAGCTCACCGGGACAACAGACCTATGGCTACACCTTC	CASSPGQQTYGYTF
TRBV28	.	TRBJ1-5	.	TGTGCCAGCAGGGGTCCTCAGGCATTCAATCAGCCCCAGCATTTT	CASRGPQAFNQPQHF
TRBV6-5	.	TRBJ2-7	.	TGTGCCAGCAGTTACCAGGGTGTAAGGGAGCAGTACTTC	CASSYQGVREQYF
TRBV5-5	.	TRBJ1-5	TRBD1	TGTGCCAGCAGCCCGCGGGGGGACAGGGTTTCGCCCCAGCATTTT	CASSPRGDRVSPQHF
TRBV5-1	.	TRBJ1-4	.	TGCGCCAGCAGCCCCTCGGGACATGAGCGAGAAAAACTGTTTTTT	CASSPSGHEREKLFF
TRBV15	.	TRBJ1-1	TRBD1	TGTGCCACCAGCGCCCGGGACAGCTCTTTCTTT	CATSARDSSFF
TRBV5-6	.	TRBJ1-4	.	TGTGCCAGCAGCCGACAGTCTAATGAAAAACTGTTTTTT	CASSRQSNEKLFF
TRBV4-1	.	TRBJ2-3	.	TGCGCCAGCAGCCAAGATTTCCCTAGCACAGATACGCAGTATTTT	CASSQDFPSTDTQYF
TRBV5-1	.	TRBJ2-3	TRBD1	TGCGCCAGCAGCTTGGAACAGGTCACAGGGGCGCAGTATTTT	CASSLEQVTGAQYF
TRBV2	.	TRBJ1-2	.	TGTGCCAGCTGGGGCAATGGCTACACCTTC	CASWGNGYTF
TRBV10-3	.	TRBJ2-7	TRBD1	TGTGCCATCACCCGGGACAGGTTCTACGAGCAGTACTTC	CAITRDRFYEQYF
TRBV6-5	.	TRBJ2-7	.	TGTGCCAGCAGCCGAGAGTTTTACCCCGAGCAGTACTTC	CASSREFYPEQYF
TRBV6-6	.	TRBJ1-4	TRBD1	TGTGCCAGCAGTCGGGACAGGGTAAAAAAACTGTTTTTT	CASSRDRVKKLFF
TRBV28	.	TRBJ1-1	.	TGTGCCAGCAAGGGGGTTGGGGCTTTCTTT	CASKGVGAFF
TRBV4-2	.	TRBJ1-2	TRBD1	TGTGCCAGCAGCCAAGAAGGCGCAGGGGGTTGGTATGGCTACACCTTC	CASSQEGAGGWYGYTF
TRBV4-3	once	TRBJ1-4	.	TGCGCCAGCAGCCCGCAATTGGGAGGGTGGGGTGAAAAACTGTTTTTT	CASSPQLGGWGEKLFF
TRBV18	.	TRBJ1-2	TRBD1	TGTGCCAGCTCGCTAGGGCCTCCGGGACAGGGTGGCGGCTACACCTTC	CASSLGPPGQGGGYTF
TRBV6-1	.	TRBJ2-7	TRBD1	TGTGCCAGCAGTGATGTCAGGGGGCCATCCTCCTACGAGCAGTACTTC	CASSDVRGPSSYEQYF
TRBV30	.	TRBJ2-7	.	TGTGCCTGGAGTCCCGGGACACTGAGCCGCCTCTACGAGCAGTACTTC	CAWSPGTLSRLYEQYF
TRBV9	.	TRBJ1-5	.	TGTGCCAGCAGCCCTTCAGGACAAAGCAATCAGCCCCAGCATTTT	CASSPSGQSNQPQHF
TRBV18	.	TRBJ1-1	.	TGTGCCAGCTCACCCTCAGGCACTGAAGCTTTCTTT	CASSPSGTEAFF